The rows below give T cell receptor beta chains drawn from one sample of a study of T cell changes during pregnancy in multiple sclerosis. The protocol was immunoSEQ multiplex PCR, while the TCRdb copy is restricted to in-frame clones and leaves out a portion. The data show about 47,000 clones, with roughly 93% seen just once and around 1.9% held by the top ten. Sample: peripheral blood, taken in the second trimester of pregnancy. These receptors all stem from a female donor with multiple sclerosis, enrolled in a pregnancy study. CDR3s include the opening cysteine and the closing phenylalanine or tryptophan. The order of the fields is J gene, V gene, CDR3 protein.

j_call: TRBJ2-2
v_call: TRBV28
cdr3_aa: CASSGTVNTGELFF

j_call: TRBJ2-1
v_call: TRBV28
cdr3_aa: CASRYLAGASEQFF

j_call: TRBJ2-5
v_call: TRBV6-5
cdr3_aa: CASSGLAGAAETQYF

j_call: TRBJ2-5
v_call: TRBV2
cdr3_aa: CASSPTSVGQETQYF

j_call: .
v_call: TRBV6-5
cdr3_aa: CASRGGTVSYEQYF

j_call: TRBJ2-7
v_call: TRBV4-3
cdr3_aa: CASSQEKTDRGSYEQYF

j_call: TRBJ2-7
v_call: TRBV11-2
cdr3_aa: CASSLIGLAGAGPYEQYF

j_call: TRBJ1-2
v_call: TRBV5-4
cdr3_aa: CASSFTTGEIYGYTF

j_call: TRBJ2-7
v_call: TRBV5-1
cdr3_aa: CASSPLAGSTYEQYF

j_call: TRBJ2-1
v_call: TRBV29-1
cdr3_aa: CSVEDTYSSYNEQFF

j_call: TRBJ2-2
v_call: TRBV7-6
cdr3_aa: CASSLGGGMNTGELFF

j_call: TRBJ2-5
v_call: TRBV11-2
cdr3_aa: CASSLDRGETQYF

j_call: TRBJ2-2
v_call: TRBV19
cdr3_aa: CASSIAGRNTGELFF

j_call: TRBJ2-7
v_call: TRBV7-9
cdr3_aa: CASSFSSGRREQYF

j_call: TRBJ2-7
v_call: TRBV11-2
cdr3_aa: CASSSLRAYEQYF

j_call: TRBJ1-1
v_call: TRBV6-1
cdr3_aa: CASSIDRTPFTEAFF

j_call: TRBJ2-3
v_call: TRBV21-1
cdr3_aa: CASSKAWWEDNTDTQYF

j_call: TRBJ1-5
v_call: TRBV19
cdr3_aa: CASSIPQGSNQPQHF

j_call: TRBJ2-7
v_call: TRBV5-5
cdr3_aa: CASSSGWGGDEQYF

j_call: TRBJ2-1
v_call: TRBV4-1
cdr3_aa: CASSQVLGEEQFF

j_call: TRBJ1-1
v_call: TRBV18
cdr3_aa: CASSPLNTEAFF

j_call: TRBJ2-7
v_call: TRBV11-3
cdr3_aa: CASSLGARPYEQYF

j_call: TRBJ1-1
v_call: TRBV27
cdr3_aa: CASSFPYRVGGPMNTEAFF

j_call: TRBJ2-5
v_call: TRBV7-2
cdr3_aa: CASSSQPGLAGRETQYF

j_call: TRBJ1-5
v_call: TRBV2
cdr3_aa: CASSPQGAKPQHF

j_call: TRBJ2-1
v_call: TRBV27
cdr3_aa: CASTGGTSVYNEQFF

j_call: TRBJ2-7
v_call: TRBV21-1
cdr3_aa: CASSSSGDREGLAGGPGSREQYF

j_call: TRBJ2-1
v_call: TRBV6-6
cdr3_aa: CASSYREGNEQFF

j_call: TRBJ2-7
v_call: TRBV7-9
cdr3_aa: CASSWARAHEQYF

j_call: TRBJ2-5
v_call: TRBV7-7
cdr3_aa: CASSFAGPETQYF

j_call: TRBJ2-7
v_call: TRBV5-1
cdr3_aa: CASSLAGGPYEQYF

j_call: TRBJ2-2
v_call: TRBV14
cdr3_aa: CASSDTGGPRTGELFF

j_call: TRBJ1-5
v_call: TRBV19
cdr3_aa: CASSPDRAQPQHF

j_call: TRBJ2-1
v_call: TRBV15
cdr3_aa: CATRGGLAGHEQFF

j_call: TRBJ1-3
v_call: TRBV4-1
cdr3_aa: CASSQGDPTGGFSGNTIYF

j_call: TRBJ1-4
v_call: TRBV25-1
cdr3_aa: CASSEGGQISATNEKLFF

j_call: TRBJ1-1
v_call: TRBV6-6
cdr3_aa: CASSPQGKNTEAFF

j_call: TRBJ1-2
v_call: TRBV29-1
cdr3_aa: CSVGGGQGPPGYGYTF

j_call: TRBJ2-7
v_call: TRBV28
cdr3_aa: CASSGHLNWEQYF

j_call: TRBJ2-7
v_call: TRBV2
cdr3_aa: CASSEPGQARYEQYF

j_call: TRBJ1-2
v_call: TRBV19
cdr3_aa: CATTGGYGYTF

j_call: TRBJ2-2
v_call: TRBV19
cdr3_aa: CASSEPSGNAGELFF

j_call: TRBJ2-7
v_call: TRBV25-1
cdr3_aa: CASSDGYEQYF

j_call: TRBJ2-5
v_call: TRBV21-1
cdr3_aa: CAVAGTVQYQETQYF

j_call: TRBJ1-1
v_call: TRBV30
cdr3_aa: CAWSVSVNTEAFF

j_call: TRBJ2-7
v_call: TRBV5-1
cdr3_aa: CASSLGLASSYEQYF

j_call: TRBJ1-1
v_call: TRBV30
cdr3_aa: CAWSSRGGNTEAFF

j_call: TRBJ2-7
v_call: TRBV27
cdr3_aa: CASSSGLARNYEQYF

j_call: TRBJ2-7
v_call: TRBV5-5
cdr3_aa: CASSRRAYEQYF

j_call: TRBJ1-2
v_call: TRBV29-1
cdr3_aa: CSVEAGWDGYTF

j_call: TRBJ2-5
v_call: TRBV10-3
cdr3_aa: CAISGGRARTEETQYF

j_call: TRBJ2-1
v_call: TRBV7-3
cdr3_aa: CASSFSEGLAGGLAYNEQFF

j_call: TRBJ2-1
v_call: TRBV5-8
cdr3_aa: CASSHIEQFF

j_call: TRBJ1-5
v_call: TRBV21-1
cdr3_aa: CASSKVRRTGALPRPQHF

j_call: TRBJ2-7
v_call: TRBV7-2
cdr3_aa: CASSLGLHYEQYF